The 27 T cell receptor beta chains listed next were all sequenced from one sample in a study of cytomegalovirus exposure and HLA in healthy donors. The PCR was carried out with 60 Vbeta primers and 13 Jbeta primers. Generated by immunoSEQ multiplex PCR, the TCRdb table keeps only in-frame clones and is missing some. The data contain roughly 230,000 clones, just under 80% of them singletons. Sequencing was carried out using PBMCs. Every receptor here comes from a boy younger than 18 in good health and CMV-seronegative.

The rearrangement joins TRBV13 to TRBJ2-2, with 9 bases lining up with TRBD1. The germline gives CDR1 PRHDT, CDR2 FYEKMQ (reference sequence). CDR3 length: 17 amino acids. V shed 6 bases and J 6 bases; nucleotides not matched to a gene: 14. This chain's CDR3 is CASRPYLRDREAGELFF. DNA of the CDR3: TGTGCCAGCAGACCCTACCTCCGGGACAGGGAGGCCGGGGAGCTGTTTTTT.

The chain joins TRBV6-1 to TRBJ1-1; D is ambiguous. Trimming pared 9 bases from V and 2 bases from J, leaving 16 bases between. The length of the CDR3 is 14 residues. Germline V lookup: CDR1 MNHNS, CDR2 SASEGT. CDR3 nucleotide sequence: TGTGCCAGTTCCGAAGTAGTATTTAACACTGAAGCTTTCTTT. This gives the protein CASSEVVFNTEAFF.

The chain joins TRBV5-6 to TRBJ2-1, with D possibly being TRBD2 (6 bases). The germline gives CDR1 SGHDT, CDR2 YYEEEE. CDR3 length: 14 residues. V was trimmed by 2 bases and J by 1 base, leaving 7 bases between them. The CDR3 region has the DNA TGTGCCAGCAGCTTTGGAGGGTCCTACAATGAGCAGTTCTTC. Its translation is CASSFGGSYNEQFF.

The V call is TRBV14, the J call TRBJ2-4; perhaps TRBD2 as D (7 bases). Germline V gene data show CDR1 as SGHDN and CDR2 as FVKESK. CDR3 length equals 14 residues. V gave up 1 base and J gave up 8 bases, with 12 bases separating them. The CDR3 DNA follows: TGTGCCAGCAGCCAAGCGGGGGGCTGGGACATTCAGTACTTC. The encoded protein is CASSQAGGWDIQYF. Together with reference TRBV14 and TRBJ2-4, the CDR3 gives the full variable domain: EAGVTQFPSHSVIEKGQTVTLRCDPISGHDNLYWYRRVMGKEIKFLLHFVKESKQDESGMPNNRFLAERTGGTYSTLKVQPAELEDSGVYFCASSQAGGWDIQYFGAGTRLSVL.

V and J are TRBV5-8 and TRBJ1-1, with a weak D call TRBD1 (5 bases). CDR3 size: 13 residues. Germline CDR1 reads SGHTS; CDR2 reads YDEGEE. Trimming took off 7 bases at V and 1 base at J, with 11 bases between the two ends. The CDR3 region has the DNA TGTGCCAGCGCAATAAGGGGGAACACTGAAGCTTTCTTT. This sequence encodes CASAIRGNTEAFF. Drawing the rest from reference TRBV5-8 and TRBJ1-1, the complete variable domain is EAGVTQSPTHLIKTRGQQATLRCSPISGHTSVYWYQQALGLGLQFLLWYDEGEERNRGNFPPRFSGRQFPNYSSELNVNALELEDSALYLCASAIRGNTEAFFGQGTRLTVV.

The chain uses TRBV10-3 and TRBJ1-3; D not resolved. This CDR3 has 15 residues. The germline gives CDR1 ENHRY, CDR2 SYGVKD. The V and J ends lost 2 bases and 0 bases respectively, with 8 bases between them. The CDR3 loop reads CAISEAPSSGNTIYF. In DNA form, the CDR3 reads TGTGCCATCAGTGAGGCCCCTAGCTCTGGAAACACCATATATTTT.

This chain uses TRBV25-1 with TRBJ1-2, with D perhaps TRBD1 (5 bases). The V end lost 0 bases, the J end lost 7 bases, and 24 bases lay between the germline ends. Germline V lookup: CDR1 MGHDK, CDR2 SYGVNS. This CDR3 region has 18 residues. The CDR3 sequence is CASSEYTDKRGRGGGYTF. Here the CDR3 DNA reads TGTGCCAGCAGTGAATATACCGACAAAAGGGGACGGGGGGGTGGCTACACCTTC.

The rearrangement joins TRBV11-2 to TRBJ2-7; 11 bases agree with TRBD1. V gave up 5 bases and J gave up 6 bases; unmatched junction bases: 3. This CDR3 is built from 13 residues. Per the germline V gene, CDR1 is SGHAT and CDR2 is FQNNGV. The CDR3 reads CASSLGQGVEQYF. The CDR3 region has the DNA TGTGCCAGCAGCCTGGGACAGGGGGTCGAGCAGTACTTC.

The chain's CDR3 is CASSNTGYPHEQYF. In DNA, the CDR3 is TGTGCCAGCAGTAATACAGGGTATCCCCACGAGCAGTACTTC. The rearrangement uses TRBV6-5 and TRBJ2-5; D is perhaps TRBD1 (6 bases). The DNA matches TRBJ2-7 better at its end, which makes the J call doubtful. The CDR3 runs 14 residues. Germline-derived CDR1 and CDR2 are MNHEY and SVGAGI.

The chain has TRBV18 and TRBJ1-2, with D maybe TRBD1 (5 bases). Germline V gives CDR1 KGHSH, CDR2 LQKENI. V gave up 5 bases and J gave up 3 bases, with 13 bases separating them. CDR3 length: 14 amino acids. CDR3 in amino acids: CASSSRTMYYGYTF. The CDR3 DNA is TGTGCCAGCTCATCGCGGACAATGTACTATGGCTACACCTTC. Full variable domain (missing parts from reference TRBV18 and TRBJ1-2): NAGVMQNPRHLVRRRGQEARLRCSPMKGHSHVYWYRQLPEEGLKFMVYLQKENIIDESGMPKERFSAEFPKEGPSILRIQQVVRGDSAAYFCASSSRTMYYGYTFGSGTRLTVV.

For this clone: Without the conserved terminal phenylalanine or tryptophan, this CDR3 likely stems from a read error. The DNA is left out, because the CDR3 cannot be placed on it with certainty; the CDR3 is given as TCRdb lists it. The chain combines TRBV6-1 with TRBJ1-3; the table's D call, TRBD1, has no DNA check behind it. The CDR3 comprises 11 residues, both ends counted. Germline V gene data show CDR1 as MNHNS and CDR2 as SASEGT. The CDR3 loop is CASSEFNSLTL.

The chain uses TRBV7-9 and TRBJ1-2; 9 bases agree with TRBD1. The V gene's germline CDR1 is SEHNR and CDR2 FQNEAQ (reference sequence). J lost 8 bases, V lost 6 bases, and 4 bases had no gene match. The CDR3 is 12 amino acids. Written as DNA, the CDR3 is TGTGCCAGCAGTTGGGACAGGGACGGCTACACCTTC. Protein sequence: CASSWDRDGYTF.

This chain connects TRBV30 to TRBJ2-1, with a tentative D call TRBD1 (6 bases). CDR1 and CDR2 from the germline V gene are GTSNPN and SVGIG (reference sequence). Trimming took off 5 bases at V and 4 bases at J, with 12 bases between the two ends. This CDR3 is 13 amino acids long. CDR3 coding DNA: TGTGCCTGGGGCCGGGACAAATACAATGAGCAGTTCTTC. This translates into CAWGRDKYNEQFF.

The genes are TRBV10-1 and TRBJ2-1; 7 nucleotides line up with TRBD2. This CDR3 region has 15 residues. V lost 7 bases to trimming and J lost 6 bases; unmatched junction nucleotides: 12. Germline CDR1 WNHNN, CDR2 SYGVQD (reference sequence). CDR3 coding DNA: TGCGCCAGCAATTCGGTTAGCGGGTCGCGCAATGAGCAGTTCTTC. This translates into CASNSVSGSRNEQFF.

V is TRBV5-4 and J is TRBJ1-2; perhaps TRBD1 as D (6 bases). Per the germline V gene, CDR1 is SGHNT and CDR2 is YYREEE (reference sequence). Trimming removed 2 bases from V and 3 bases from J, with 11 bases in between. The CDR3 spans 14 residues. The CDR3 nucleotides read TGTGCCAGCAGCTTAAGACAGGAATACTATGGCTACACCTTC. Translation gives CASSLRQEYYGYTF.

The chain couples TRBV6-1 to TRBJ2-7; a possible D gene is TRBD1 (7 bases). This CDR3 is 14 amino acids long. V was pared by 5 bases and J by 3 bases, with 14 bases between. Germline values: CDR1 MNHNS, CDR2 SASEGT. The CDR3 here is CASSTQGGSYEQYF. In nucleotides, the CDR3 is TGTGCCAGCAGTACGCAGGGGGGTAGCTACGAGCAGTACTTC.

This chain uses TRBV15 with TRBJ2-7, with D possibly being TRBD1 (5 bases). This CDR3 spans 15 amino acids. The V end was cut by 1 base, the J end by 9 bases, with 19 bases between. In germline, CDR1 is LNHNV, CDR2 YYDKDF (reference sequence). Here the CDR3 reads CATSRGGELKLAQYF. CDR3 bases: TGTGCCACCAGCAGAGGGGGCGAATTAAAGCTTGCGCAGTACTTC.

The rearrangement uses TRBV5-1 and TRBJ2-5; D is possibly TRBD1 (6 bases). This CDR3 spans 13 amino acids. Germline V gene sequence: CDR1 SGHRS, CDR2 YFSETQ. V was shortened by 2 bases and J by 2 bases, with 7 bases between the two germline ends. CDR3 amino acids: CASSLQGQETQYF. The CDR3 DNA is TGCGCCAGCAGCTTACAGGGACAAGAGACCCAGTACTTC.

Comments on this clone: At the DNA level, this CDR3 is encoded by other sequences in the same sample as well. CDR3 protein: CAISPGQDTDTQYF. The CDR3 DNA reads as TGTGCCATCAGCCCGGGACAGGACACAGATACGCAGTATTTT. V is TRBV10-3 and J is TRBJ2-3, with TRBD1 matching 8 bases. This CDR3 contains 14 residues. Germline assignment: CDR1 ENHRY and CDR2 SYGVKD. V was pared by 6 bases and J by 2 bases, with 4 bases of the junction left unmatched.

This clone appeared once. As DNA, the CDR3 is TGTGCCACCAGCCCAGAGGGTGGCAGGCTACGCTCTGGAAACACCATATATTTT. Protein sequence: CATSPEGGRLRSGNTIYF. This sequence joins TRBV15 and TRBJ1-3; D gene ambiguous. The V and J ends lost 5 bases and 0 bases respectively, with 20 bases between them. The CDR3 totals 18 residues. Germline CDR1 LNHNV, CDR2 YYDKDF (reference sequence).

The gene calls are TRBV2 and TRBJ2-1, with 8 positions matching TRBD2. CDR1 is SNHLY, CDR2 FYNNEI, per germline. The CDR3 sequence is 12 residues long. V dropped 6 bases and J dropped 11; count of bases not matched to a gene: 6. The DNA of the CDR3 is TGTGCCAGCAGCGGTAGCGGGACCAAGCAGTTCTTC. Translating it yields CASSGSGTKQFF.

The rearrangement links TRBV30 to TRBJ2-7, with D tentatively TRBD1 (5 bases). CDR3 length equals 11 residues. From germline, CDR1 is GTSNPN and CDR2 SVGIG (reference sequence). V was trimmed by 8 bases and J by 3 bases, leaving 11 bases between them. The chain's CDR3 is CAGRQNYEQYF. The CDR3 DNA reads TGTGCCGGCAGACAGAACTACGAGCAGTACTTC.

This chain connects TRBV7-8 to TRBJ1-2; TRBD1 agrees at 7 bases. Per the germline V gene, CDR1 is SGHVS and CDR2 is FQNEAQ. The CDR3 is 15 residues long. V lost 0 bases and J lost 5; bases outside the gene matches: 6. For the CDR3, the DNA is TGTGCCAGCAGCTTAGCAAGCCCGGGACAGTATGGCTACACCTTC. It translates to CASSLASPGQYGYTF.

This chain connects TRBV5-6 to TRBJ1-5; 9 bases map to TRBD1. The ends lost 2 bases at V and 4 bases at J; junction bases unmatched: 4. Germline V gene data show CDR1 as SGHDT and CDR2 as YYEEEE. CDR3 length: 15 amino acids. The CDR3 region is CASSFGQGRNQPQHF. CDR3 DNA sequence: TGTGCCAGCAGCTTCGGACAGGGGAGAAATCAGCCCCAGCATTTT. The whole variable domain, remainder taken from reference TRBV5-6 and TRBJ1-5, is DAGVTQSPTHLIKTRGQQVTLRCSPKSGHDTVSWYQQALGQGPQFIFQYYEEEERQRGNFPDRFSGHQFPNYSSELNVNALLLGDSALYLCASSFGQGRNQPQHFGDGTRLSIL.

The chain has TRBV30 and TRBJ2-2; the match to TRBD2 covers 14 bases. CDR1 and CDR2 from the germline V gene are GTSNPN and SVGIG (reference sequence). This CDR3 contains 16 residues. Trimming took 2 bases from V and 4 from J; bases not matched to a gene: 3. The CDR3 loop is CAWSRGLAGVTGELFF. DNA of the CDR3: TGTGCCTGGAGTAGGGGACTAGCGGGAGTCACCGGGGAGCTGTTTTTT.

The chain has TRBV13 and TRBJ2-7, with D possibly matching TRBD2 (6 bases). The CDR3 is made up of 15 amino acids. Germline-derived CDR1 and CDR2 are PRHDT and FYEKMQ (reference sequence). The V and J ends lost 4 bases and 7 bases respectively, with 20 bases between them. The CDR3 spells CASSYRLVSHLEQYF. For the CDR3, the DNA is TGTGCCAGCAGCTACCGACTAGTTTCCCACTTGGAGCAGTACTTC.

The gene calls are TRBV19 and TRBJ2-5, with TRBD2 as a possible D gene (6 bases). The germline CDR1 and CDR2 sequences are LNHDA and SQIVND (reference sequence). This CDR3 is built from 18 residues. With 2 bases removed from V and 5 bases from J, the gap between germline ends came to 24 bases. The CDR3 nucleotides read TGTGCCAGTAGTATAAACACCCCGCGGGTGGGAGGCAGGGAGACCCAGTACTTC. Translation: CASSINTPRVGGRETQYF.